The sequence of this T cell receptor beta chain was determined in a study of T cell clones after liver transplantation. Findings and limits, study-wide: These preliminary findings come from unstandardized post-transplant sampling times.

To note about this clone: Antigen unknown.

The CDR3 spans 13 residues. Germline values: CDR1 SGHTA, CDR2 FQGNSA. Trimming took 6 bases from V and 1 from J, leaving 9 bases between them. The data were produced by immunoSEQ multiplex PCR, yet TCRdb's version contains in-frame clones alone and is incomplete. In the table there are roughly 72,000 clones, around four fifths of which are singletons. The rearrangement links TRBV7-2 to TRBJ2-5, with a weak D call TRBD2 (5 bases). The TCR comes from a human patient who received a liver transplant. Some T cells may be transferred from the graft donor. Sequencing used CD4+ T cells from blood, obtained 48 months after liver transplant. The CDR3 bases are TGTGCCAGCAGGCGGGCAGCCCAAGAGACCCAGTACTTC. It yields the protein CASRRAAQETQYF. The whole variable domain, filled in from reference TRBV7-2 and TRBJ2-5, reads GAGVSQSPSNKVTEKGKDVELRCDPISGHTALYWYRQSLGQGLEFLIYFQGNSAPDKSGLPSDRFSAERTGGSVSTLTIQRTQQEDSAVYLCASRRAAQETQYFGPGTRLLVL.